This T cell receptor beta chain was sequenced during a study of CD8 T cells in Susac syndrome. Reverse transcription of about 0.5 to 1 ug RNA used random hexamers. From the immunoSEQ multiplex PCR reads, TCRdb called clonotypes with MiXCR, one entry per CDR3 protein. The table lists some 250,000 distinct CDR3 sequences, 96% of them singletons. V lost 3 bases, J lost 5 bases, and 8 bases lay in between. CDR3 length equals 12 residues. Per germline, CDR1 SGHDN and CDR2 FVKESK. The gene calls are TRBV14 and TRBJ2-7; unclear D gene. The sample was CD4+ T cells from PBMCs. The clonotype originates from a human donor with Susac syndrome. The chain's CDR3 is CASSQTSHEQYF. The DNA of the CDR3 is TGTGCCAGCAGCCAGACCAGTCACGAGCAGTACTTC.